Listed here are 19 T cell receptor beta chains from one sample, sequenced in a study of shared clonotypes between healthy human individuals. Naive CD8 cells lacked CD45RO and underwent positive selection for CCR7, leaving out terminally differentiated effector memory CD45RA+ cells. The data were produced by immunoSEQ multiplex PCR, yet TCRdb's version contains in-frame clones alone and is incomplete. The table lists about 800,000 clones, 95% to 97% of them singletons. Specimen: naive CD8+ T cells sorted from blood. These receptors were obtained from a man aged 30 to 45 in good health.

The rearrangement joins TRBV30 to TRBJ1-5; 11 bases map to TRBD1. CDR1 GTSNPN and CDR2 SVGIG come from the germline V gene (reference sequence). The V and J ends lost 0 bases and 7 bases, in that order; junction bases with no gene match: 5. This CDR3 is 15 amino acids long. CDR3 bases: TGTGCCTGGAGTGTAGGACAGGGGGCAGGACAGCCCCAGCATTTT. Residues: CAWSVGQGAGQPQHF. Full variable domain (rest looked up from reference TRBV30 and TRBJ1-5): SQTIHQWPATLVQPVGSPLSLECTVEGTSNPNLYWYRQAAGRGLQLLFYSVGIGQISSEVPQNLSASRPQDRQFILSSKKLLLSDSGFYLCAWSVGQGAGQPQHFGDGTRLSIL.

In nucleotides, the CDR3 is TGCGCCAGCAGGTTAGTCTCTGCTAGCGGGGCGTCCACAAACTACGAGCAGTACTTC. Protein sequence: CASRLVSASGASTNYEQYF. The J gene is TRBJ2-7, the V gene TRBV5-1; 9 bases align to TRBD2. J lost 3 bases, V lost 5 bases, and 21 bases had no gene match. Germline CDR1 is SGHRS and CDR2 is YFSETQ. This CDR3 contains 19 residues.

Remarks on this clone: One end of the junction fails to match germline, which may point to a read error. The chain couples TRBV5-4 to TRBJ1-4; no clear D gene. CDR1 and CDR2 from the germline V gene are SGHNT and YYREEE (reference sequence). CDR3 length equals 14 residues. In DNA, the CDR3 is TGTGACAGCAGCTTGCCGGACTCAGGTGAAAAACTGTTTTTT. Translating gives CDSSLPDSGEKLFF.

The gene calls are TRBV6-1 and TRBJ2-7; TRBD1 agrees at 7 bases. CDR3 size: 16 residues. In germline, CDR1 is MNHNS, CDR2 SASEGT. V lost 2 bases to trimming and J lost 5 bases; unmatched junction nucleotides: 12. This CDR3 is CASSEPLRTGPHEQYF. The CDR3 DNA follows: TGTGCCAGCAGTGAACCTCTCCGGACAGGTCCCCACGAGCAGTACTTC.

CDR3 DNA: TGCGCCAGCAGCTTGCCCGGGACAGCTTCCTACGAGCAGTACTTC. It translates to CASSLPGTASYEQYF. The V gene is TRBV5-1, the J gene TRBJ2-7, with 7 bases aligning to TRBD1. The germline V gene encodes CDR1 SGHRS and CDR2 YFSETQ. The CDR3 is 15 residues long. V lost 1 base and J lost 1; bases outside the gene matches: 5. Full variable domain (rest looked up from reference TRBV5-1 and TRBJ2-7): KAGVTQTPRYLIKTRGQQVTLSCSPISGHRSVSWYQQTPGQGLQFLFEYFSETQRNKGNFPGRFSGRQFSNSRSEMNVSTLELGDSALYLCASSLPGTASYEQYFGPGTRLTVT.

This sequence joins TRBV9 and TRBJ1-5, with D tentatively TRBD1 (5 bases). Trimming removed 0 bases at V and 2 bases at J, with 9 bases between. Germline CDR1 and CDR2: SGDLS and YYNGEE. This CDR3 comprises 15 residues. CDR3 in amino acids: CASSVGGVGNQPQHF. The CDR3 DNA follows: TGTGCCAGCAGCGTAGGGGGGGTTGGCAATCAGCCCCAGCATTTT. Supplemented by reference TRBV9 and TRBJ1-5, the full variable domain reads DSGVTQTPKHLITATGQRVTLRCSPRSGDLSVYWYQQSLDQGLQFLIQYYNGEERAKGNILERFSAQQFPDLHSELNLSSLELGDSALYFCASSVGGVGNQPQHFGDGTRLSIL.

V gene TRBV9 combines with J gene TRBJ2-7; the match to TRBD2 covers 7 bases. From germline, CDR1 is SGDLS and CDR2 YYNGEE. V lost 3 bases, J lost 2 bases, and 5 bases stayed unmatched. This CDR3 comprises 14 residues. CDR3 bases: TGTGCCAGCAGCGCAGGGACTATAGCCTACGAGCAGTACTTC. This translates into CASSAGTIAYEQYF.

This clone was recorded a few times. This chain uses TRBV7-9 with TRBJ1-1; possibly TRBD1 for D (6 bases). Germline CDR1 reads SEHNR; CDR2 reads FQNEAQ (reference sequence). There are 15 residues in the CDR3. With 4 bases removed from V and 0 bases from J, the gap between germline ends came to 12 bases. The CDR3 bases are TGTGCCAGCAGCTCAACGGACAGCCTGAACACTGAAGCTTTCTTT. This gives the protein CASSSTDSLNTEAFF.

The chain couples TRBV7-9 to TRBJ2-7, with 11 bases that match TRBD2. V shed 1 base and J 5 bases; nucleotides not matched to a gene: 4. The CDR3 loop spans 15 amino acids. Germline V gene lookup returns CDR1 SEHNR and CDR2 FQNEAQ (reference sequence). CDR3 sequence reads: CASSLGSSGRHEQYF. DNA for the CDR3: TGTGCCAGCAGCTTAGGTTCTAGCGGGAGGCACGAGCAGTACTTC.

About this clone itself: The identical CDR3 is also encoded by other nucleotide sequences in the sample. The chain is built from TRBV4-1 and TRBJ2-1; 11 bases align to TRBD2. V lost 1 base, J lost 10 bases, and 3 bases stayed unmatched. This CDR3 region has 14 residues. Germline assignment: CDR1 MGHRA and CDR2 YSYEKL. CDR3 bases: TGCGCCAGCAGCCAAGTGGGGACTAGCGGAGAGCAGTTCTTC. Translation gives CASSQVGTSGEQFF.

The rearrangement uses TRBV2 and TRBJ2-1; 9 bases line up with TRBD1. V shed 5 bases and J 5 bases; nucleotides not matched to a gene: 10. The CDR3 extends over 16 amino acids. Germline V gives CDR1 SNHLY, CDR2 FYNNEI. The CDR3 bases are TGTGCCAGCAGTCTCTCTACAGGGGGCGCCCACAATGAGCAGTTCTTC. Its protein product is CASSLSTGGAHNEQFF.

This clone was detected once. The chain carries TRBV7-9 and TRBJ2-1; D remains unclear. This CDR3 region has 15 residues. CDR1 and CDR2 (germline): SEHNR, FQNEAQ (reference sequence). Deletions cut 1 base from V and 4 bases from J, with 11 bases between. As DNA, the CDR3 is TGTGCCAGCAGCTTAGGGGGTCTATCTTACAATGAGCAGTTCTTC. It is translated as CASSLGGLSYNEQFF.

This clone was picked up one time. The J gene is TRBJ2-1, the V gene TRBV14; 8 nucleotides line up with TRBD2. With 0 bases clipped from V and 10 bases from J, the junction kept 2 bases outside the gene matches. Germline values: CDR1 SGHDN, CDR2 FVKESK. CDR3 length equals 13 residues. This CDR3 is CASSQEIAGEQFF. The CDR3 bases are TGTGCCAGCAGCCAAGAGATAGCGGGAGAGCAGTTCTTC.

The V gene is TRBV11-2, the J gene TRBJ2-3; 9 bases are shared with TRBD1. The J segment lost 5 bases and the V segment lost 6 bases, leaving 9 bases of the junction unmatched. CDR1 is SGHAT and CDR2 is FQNNGV in the germline V gene. The CDR3 spans 15 residues. CDR3 region: CASRYRDRELDTQYF. CDR3 coding DNA: TGTGCCAGCAGGTACCGGGACAGGGAATTAGATACGCAGTATTTT.

The chain carries TRBV28 and TRBJ2-3; no firm D call. The germline CDR1 and CDR2 sequences are MDHEN and SYDVKM. V lost 2 bases and J lost 2, with 5 bases in between. This CDR3 has 13 residues. CDR3 in DNA: TGTGCCAGCAGTTTAGATTACACAGATACGCAGTATTTT. Amino acid sequence: CASSLDYTDTQYF.

This clone was detected only once. The chain carries TRBV11-2 and TRBJ1-4, with D possibly matching TRBD1 (5 bases). The CDR3 is 17 amino acids. V lost 3 bases and J lost 1, with 15 bases in between. Germline CDR1 is SGHAT and CDR2 is FQNNGV. The CDR3 nucleotides are TGTGCCAGCAGCTTCACAACCGCCGGGGGAACTAATGAAAAACTGTTTTTT. Translated: CASSFTTAGGTNEKLFF.

The chain employs TRBV29-1 and TRBJ2-2, with 8 bases lining up with TRBD1. The junction had 10 bases not matched to a gene; V was cut back by 5 bases and J by 5 bases. CDR3 length equals 15 residues. Germline loops: CDR1 SQVTM, CDR2 ANQGSEA. The CDR3 loop is CSVQGRGQGTGELFF. DNA of the CDR3: TGCAGCGTTCAGGGCAGGGGGCAAGGGACCGGGGAGCTGTTTTTT.

The chain combines TRBV11-2 with TRBJ2-1; the D is unclear. The V gene lost 0 bases and the J gene lost 4 bases, with 16 bases spanning the gap. The germline gives CDR1 SGHAT, CDR2 FQNNGV. The CDR3 has 17 residues. As DNA, the CDR3 is TGTGCCAGCAGCTTAGAGTGGAGCGAAAGTCTTTACAATGAGCAGTTCTTC. It is translated as CASSLEWSESLYNEQFF.

This clone was counted a single time. J is TRBJ1-2 and V is TRBV7-2, with D perhaps TRBD1 (6 bases). CDR3 length: 16 residues. V was pared by 0 bases and J by 4 bases, with 15 bases between. Germline CDR1 and CDR2: SGHTA and FQGNSA. CDR3 coding DNA: TGTGCCAGCAGCTTAGCGTTAGGACAGAACATCTATGGCTACACCTTC. Protein sequence: CASSLALGQNIYGYTF.